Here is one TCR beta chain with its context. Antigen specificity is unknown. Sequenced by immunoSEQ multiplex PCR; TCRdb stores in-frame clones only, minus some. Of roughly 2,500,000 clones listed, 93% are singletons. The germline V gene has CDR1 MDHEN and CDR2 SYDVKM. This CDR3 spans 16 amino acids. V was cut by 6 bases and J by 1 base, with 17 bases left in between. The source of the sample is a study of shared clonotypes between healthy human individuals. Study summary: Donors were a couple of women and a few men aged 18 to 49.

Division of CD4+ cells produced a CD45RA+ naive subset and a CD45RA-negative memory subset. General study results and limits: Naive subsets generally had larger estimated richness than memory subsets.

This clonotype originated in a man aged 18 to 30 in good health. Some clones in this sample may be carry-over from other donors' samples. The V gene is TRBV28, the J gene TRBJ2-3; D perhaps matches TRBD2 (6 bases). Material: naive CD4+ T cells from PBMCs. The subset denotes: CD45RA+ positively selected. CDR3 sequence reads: CASSLGGDWGTDTQYF. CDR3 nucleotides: TGTGCCAGCAGCCTCGGGGGAGATTGGGGCACAGATACGCAGTATTTT.